This record looks at one TCR beta chain sequence and its context. Its antigen is unknown. The sample is drawn from a study of PD-L1 blockade in urothelial cancer. Across the whole study: Researchers looked at the blood 3 weeks (second dose) and 6 weeks after treatment began. Blood samples had a median of approximately 150,000 T cells. Study findings and constraints: Durable-benefit patients expanded tumor-associated blood clones more at 3 weeks.

V was pared by 4 bases and J by 4 bases, with 5 bases between. The CDR3 has 12 residues. Per the germline V gene, CDR1 is LNHNV and CDR2 is YYDKDF (reference sequence). Only in-frame clones appear in the TCRdb table, and some are missing; sequencing was by immunoSEQ multiplex PCR. The table records 100,000 or so clones, about 90% of them present only once. J is TRBJ2-1 and V is TRBV15; D unresolved. The sample consisted of PBMCs, taken around atezolizumab (anti-PD-L1) treatment. This receptor was identified in an elderly woman with urothelial cancer. The CDR3 DNA sequence: TGTGCCACCAGCACCTCTTACAATGAGCAGTTCTTC. Amino acid sequence: CATSTSYNEQFF. Drawing the rest from reference TRBV15 and TRBJ2-1, the complete variable domain is DAMVIQNPRYQVTQFGKPVTLSCSQTLNHNVMYWYQQKSSQAPKLLFHYYDKDFNNEADTPDNFQSRRPNTSFCFLDIRSPGLGDTAMYLCATSTSYNEQFFGPGTRLTVL.